The 4 T cell receptor beta chains presented below share a single source sample, sequenced in a study of cytomegalovirus exposure and HLA in healthy donors. PCR amplification relied on 60 Vbeta primers (plus 13 Jbeta primers). The repertoire was sequenced with immunoSEQ multiplex PCR; TCRdb's copy has only in-frame clones and lacks some. The table records roughly 120,000 clones, around 67% of them present only once. The sequenced sample consisted of PBMCs. The receptors derive from a middle-aged woman in good health and CMV-seronegative.

Worth noting for this clone: Compared with germline, one end of the junction differs, possibly owing to a read error. The rearrangement joins TRBV7-9 to TRBJ1-2; 10 bases agree with TRBD1. The CDR3 spans 15 residues. CDR1 is SEHNR, CDR2 FQNEAQ, per germline (reference sequence). CDR3 sequence (DNA): TGTTCCAGCAGCCTCTTGACAGGGGGCCGAAGTGGCTACACCTTC. Amino acid sequence: CSSSLLTGGRSGYTF.

The chain recombines TRBV9 with TRBJ1-6; 10 bases fit TRBD1. V gave up 0 bases and J gave up 5 bases; unmatched junction bases: 2. From germline, CDR1 is SGDLS and CDR2 YYNGEE. The CDR3 sequence is 16 residues long. CDR3 protein: CASSVGQGANNSPLHF. The CDR3 DNA follows: TGTGCCAGCAGCGTAGGACAGGGGGCAAATAATTCACCCCTCCACTTT. The entire variable domain, with the rest obtained from reference TRBV9 and TRBJ1-6, is as follows: DSGVTQTPKHLITATGQRVTLRCSPRSGDLSVYWYQQSLDQGLQFLIQYYNGEERAKGNILERFSAQQFPDLHSELNLSSLELGDSALYFCASSVGQGANNSPLHFGNGTRLTVT.

The chain is built from TRBV2 and TRBJ2-1; 8 nucleotides match TRBD2. CDR3 length: 14 residues. The germline V gene encodes CDR1 SNHLY and CDR2 FYNNEI. Germline trimming cut 5 bases from V and 6 bases from J; bases unmatched to any gene: 6. CDR3 protein: CASSLGLASNEQFF. CDR3 bases: TGTGCCAGCAGTCTTGGACTAGCAAGCAATGAGCAGTTCTTC.

The count of this clone is one. The CDR3 loop reads CASSQVLEGAGGELFF. In DNA form, the CDR3 reads TGTGCCAGCAGCCAAGTTTTGGAGGGGGCCGGCGGGGAGCTGTTTTTT. This rearrangement joins TRBV4-2 to TRBJ2-2; D is perhaps TRBD1 (7 bases). The CDR3 covers 16 residues. The V gene's germline CDR1 is LGHNA and CDR2 YNFKEQ. V lost 1 base to trimming and J lost 7 bases, with 16 bases between them.